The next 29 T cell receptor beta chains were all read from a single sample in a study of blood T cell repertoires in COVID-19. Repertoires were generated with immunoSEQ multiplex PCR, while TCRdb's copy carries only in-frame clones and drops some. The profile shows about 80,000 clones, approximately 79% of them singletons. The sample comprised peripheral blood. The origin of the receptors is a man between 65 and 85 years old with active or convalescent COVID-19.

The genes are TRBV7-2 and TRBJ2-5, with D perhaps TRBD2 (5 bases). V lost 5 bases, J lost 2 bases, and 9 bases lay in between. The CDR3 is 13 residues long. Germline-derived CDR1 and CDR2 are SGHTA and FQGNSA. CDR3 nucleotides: TGTGCCAGCAGCCGGGGTACTCAAGAGACCCAGTACTTC. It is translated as CASSRGTQETQYF.

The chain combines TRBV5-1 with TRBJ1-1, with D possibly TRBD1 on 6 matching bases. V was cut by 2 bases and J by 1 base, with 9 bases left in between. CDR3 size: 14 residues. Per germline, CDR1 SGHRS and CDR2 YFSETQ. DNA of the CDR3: TGCGCCAGCAGCTTTGGACAGCGGAACACTGAAGCTTTCTTT. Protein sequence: CASSFGQRNTEAFF.

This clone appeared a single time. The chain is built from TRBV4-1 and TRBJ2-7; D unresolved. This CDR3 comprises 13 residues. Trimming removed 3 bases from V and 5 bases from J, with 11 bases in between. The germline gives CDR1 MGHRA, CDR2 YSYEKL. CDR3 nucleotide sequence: TGCGCCAGCAGCCACCCGTCGTCCGACGAGCAGTACTTC. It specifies CASSHPSSDEQYF.

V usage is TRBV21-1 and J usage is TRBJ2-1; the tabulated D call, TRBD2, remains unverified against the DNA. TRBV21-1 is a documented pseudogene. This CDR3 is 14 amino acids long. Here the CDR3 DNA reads TGTGCCAGCGGGACTAGCGGGGATTACAATGAGCAGTTCTTC. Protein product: CASGTSGDYNEQFF.

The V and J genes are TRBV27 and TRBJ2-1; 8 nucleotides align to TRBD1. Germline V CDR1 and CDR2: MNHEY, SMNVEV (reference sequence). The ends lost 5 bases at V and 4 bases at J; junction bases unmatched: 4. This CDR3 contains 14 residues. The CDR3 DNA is TGTGCCAGCAGTCCGGGACAGGAATACAATGAGCAGTTCTTC. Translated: CASSPGQEYNEQFF.

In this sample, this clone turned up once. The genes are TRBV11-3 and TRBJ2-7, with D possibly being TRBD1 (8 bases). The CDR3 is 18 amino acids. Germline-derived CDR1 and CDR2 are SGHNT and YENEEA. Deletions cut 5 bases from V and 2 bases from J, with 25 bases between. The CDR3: CASSLTSGTGGIAYEQYF. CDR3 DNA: TGTGCCAGCAGCCTAACCAGCGGGACAGGAGGGATTGCCTACGAGCAGTACTTC.

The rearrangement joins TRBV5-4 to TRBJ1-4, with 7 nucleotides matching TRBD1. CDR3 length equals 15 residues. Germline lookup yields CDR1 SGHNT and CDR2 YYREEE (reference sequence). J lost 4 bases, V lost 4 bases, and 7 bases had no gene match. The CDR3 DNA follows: TGTGCCAGCAGCGATCGGGACAGAAATAATGAAAAACTGTTTTTT. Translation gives CASSDRDRNNEKLFF.

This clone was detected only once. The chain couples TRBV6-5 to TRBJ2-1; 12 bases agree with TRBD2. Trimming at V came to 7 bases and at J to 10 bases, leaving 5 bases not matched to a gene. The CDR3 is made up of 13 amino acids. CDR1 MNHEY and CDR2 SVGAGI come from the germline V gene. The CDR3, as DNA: TGTGCCAGCATGCTAGCGGGGGGGAGGGAGCAGTTCTTC. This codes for CASMLAGGREQFF.

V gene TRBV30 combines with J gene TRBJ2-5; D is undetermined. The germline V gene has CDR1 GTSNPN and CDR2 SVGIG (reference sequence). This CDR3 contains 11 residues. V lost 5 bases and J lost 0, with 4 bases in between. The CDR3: CAWAYQETQYF. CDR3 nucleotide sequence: TGTGCCTGGGCGTACCAAGAGACCCAGTACTTC.

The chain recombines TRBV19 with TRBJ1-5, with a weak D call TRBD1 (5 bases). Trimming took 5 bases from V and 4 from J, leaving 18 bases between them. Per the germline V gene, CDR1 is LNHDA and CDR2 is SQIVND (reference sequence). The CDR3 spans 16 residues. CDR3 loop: CASSPRGGRENQPQHF. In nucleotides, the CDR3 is TGTGCCAGTAGTCCCCGGGGCGGGAGAGAAAATCAGCCCCAGCATTTT.

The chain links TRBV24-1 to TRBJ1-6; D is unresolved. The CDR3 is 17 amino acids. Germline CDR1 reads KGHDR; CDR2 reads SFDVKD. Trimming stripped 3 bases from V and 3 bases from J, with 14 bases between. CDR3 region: CATSDPRDGLYNSPLHF. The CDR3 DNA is TGTGCCACCAGTGATCCCCGCGACGGACTCTATAATTCACCCCTCCACTTT.

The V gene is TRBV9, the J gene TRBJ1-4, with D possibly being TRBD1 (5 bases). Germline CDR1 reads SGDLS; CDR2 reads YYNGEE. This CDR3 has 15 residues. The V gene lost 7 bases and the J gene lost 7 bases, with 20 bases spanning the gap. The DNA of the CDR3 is TGTGCCAGCGTCGAGGGACCTCGGGAGATTGAAAAACTGTTTTTT. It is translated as CASVEGPREIEKLFF.

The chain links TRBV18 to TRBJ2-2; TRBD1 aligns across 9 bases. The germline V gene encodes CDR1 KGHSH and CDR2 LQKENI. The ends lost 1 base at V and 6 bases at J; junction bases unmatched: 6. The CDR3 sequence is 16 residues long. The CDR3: CASSPRDRVDSGELFF. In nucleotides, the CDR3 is TGTGCCAGCTCACCACGGGACAGGGTTGATTCCGGGGAGCTGTTTTTT.

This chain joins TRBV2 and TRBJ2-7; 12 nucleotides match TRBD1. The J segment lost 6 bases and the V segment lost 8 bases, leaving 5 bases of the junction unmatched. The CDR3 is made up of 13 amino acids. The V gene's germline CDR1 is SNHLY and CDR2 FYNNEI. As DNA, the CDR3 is TGTGCCAGCTCCGGGACAGGGGGCATCGAGCAGTACTTC. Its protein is CASSGTGGIEQYF.

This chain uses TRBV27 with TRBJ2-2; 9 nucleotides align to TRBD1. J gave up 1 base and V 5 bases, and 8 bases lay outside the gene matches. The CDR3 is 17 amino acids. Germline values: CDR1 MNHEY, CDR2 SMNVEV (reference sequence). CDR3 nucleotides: TGTGCCAGCAGTCTCGTAGTGGACAGGGGGAACACCGGGGAGCTGTTTTTT. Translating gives CASSLVVDRGNTGELFF.

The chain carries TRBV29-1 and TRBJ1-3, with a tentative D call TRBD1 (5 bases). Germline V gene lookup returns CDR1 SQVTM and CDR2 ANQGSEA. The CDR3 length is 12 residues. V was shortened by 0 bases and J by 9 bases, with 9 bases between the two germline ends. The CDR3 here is CSVEDGGGTIYF. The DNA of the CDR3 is TGCAGCGTTGAAGATGGGGGAGGCACCATATATTTT. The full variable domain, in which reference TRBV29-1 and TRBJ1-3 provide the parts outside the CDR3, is SAVISQKPSRDICQRGTSLTIQCQVDSQVTMMFWYRQQPGQSLTLIATANQGSEATYESGFVIDKFPISRPNLTFSTLTVSNMSPEDSSIYLCSVEDGGGTIYFGEGSWLTVV.

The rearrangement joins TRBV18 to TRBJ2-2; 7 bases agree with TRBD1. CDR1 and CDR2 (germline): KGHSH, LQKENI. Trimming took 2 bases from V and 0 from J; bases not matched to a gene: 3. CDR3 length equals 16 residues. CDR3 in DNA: TGTGCCAGCTCACCAGCAGGGGGAGCGAACACCGGGGAGCTGTTTTTT. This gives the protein CASSPAGGANTGELFF.

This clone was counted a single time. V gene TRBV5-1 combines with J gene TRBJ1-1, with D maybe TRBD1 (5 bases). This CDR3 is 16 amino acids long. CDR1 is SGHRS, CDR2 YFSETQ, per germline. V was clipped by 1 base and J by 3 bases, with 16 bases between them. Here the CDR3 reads CASSLNLGGTYTEAFF. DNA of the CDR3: TGCGCCAGCAGCTTGAATTTGGGGGGGACGTACACTGAAGCTTTCTTT.

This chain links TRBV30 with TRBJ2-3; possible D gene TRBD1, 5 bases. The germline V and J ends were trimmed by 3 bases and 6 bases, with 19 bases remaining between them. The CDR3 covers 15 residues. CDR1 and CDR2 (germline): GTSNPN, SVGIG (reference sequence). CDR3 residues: CAWRRDSRLGDTQYF. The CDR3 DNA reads TGTGCCTGGAGGCGCGACAGTAGATTAGGGGATACGCAGTATTTT.

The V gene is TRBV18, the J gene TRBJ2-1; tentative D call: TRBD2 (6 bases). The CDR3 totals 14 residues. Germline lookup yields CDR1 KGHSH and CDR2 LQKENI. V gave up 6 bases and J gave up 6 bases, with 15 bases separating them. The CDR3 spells CASSPIAEINEQFF. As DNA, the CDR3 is TGTGCCAGCTCTCCCATAGCGGAGATCAATGAGCAGTTCTTC.

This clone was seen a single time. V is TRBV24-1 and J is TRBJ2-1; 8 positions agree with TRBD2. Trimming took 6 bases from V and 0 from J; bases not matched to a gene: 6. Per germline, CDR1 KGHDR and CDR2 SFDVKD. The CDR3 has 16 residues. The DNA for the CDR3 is TGTGCCACCAGTCCAGGACTAGCTCCCTCCTACAATGAGCAGTTCTTC. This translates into CATSPGLAPSYNEQFF.

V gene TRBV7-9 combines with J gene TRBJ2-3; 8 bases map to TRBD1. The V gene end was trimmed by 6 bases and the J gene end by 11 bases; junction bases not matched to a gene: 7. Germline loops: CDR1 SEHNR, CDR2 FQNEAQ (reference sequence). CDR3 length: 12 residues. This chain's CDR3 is CASSKDRGGQYF. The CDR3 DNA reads TGTGCCAGCAGTAAAGACAGGGGTGGGCAGTATTTT.

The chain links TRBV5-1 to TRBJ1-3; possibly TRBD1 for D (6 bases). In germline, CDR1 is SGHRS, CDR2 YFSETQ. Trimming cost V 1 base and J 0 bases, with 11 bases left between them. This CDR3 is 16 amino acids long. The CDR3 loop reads CASSLSGDLSGNTIYF. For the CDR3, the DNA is TGCGCCAGCAGCTTGTCAGGGGACCTCTCTGGAAACACCATATATTTT.

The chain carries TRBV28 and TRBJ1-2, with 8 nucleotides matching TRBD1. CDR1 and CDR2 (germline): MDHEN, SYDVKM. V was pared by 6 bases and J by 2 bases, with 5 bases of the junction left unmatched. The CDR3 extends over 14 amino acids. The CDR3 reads CASRAGQGNYGYTF. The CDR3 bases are TGTGCCAGCAGAGCAGGACAGGGAAACTATGGCTACACCTTC.

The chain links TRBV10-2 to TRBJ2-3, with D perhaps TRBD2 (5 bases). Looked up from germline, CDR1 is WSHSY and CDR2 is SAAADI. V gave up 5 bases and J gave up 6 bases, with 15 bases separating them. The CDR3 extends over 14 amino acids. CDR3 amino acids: CASSFLRGEDTQYF. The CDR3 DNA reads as TGCGCCAGCAGTTTTCTCCGGGGTGAGGATACGCAGTATTTT.

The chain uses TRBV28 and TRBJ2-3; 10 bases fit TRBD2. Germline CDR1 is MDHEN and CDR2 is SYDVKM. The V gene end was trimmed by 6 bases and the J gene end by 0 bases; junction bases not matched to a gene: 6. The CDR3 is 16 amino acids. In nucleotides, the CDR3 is TGTGCCAGCAGGGCCCTTAGCGGGGGGAGCACAGATACGCAGTATTTT. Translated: CASRALSGGSTDTQYF.

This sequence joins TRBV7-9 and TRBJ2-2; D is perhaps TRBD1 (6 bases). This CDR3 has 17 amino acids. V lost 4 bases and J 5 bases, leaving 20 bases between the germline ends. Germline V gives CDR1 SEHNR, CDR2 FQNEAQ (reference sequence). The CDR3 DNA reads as TGTGCCAGCAGCTCCTCGGTGGACAGCCTAGGAACCGGGGAGCTGTTTTTT. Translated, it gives CASSSSVDSLGTGELFF.

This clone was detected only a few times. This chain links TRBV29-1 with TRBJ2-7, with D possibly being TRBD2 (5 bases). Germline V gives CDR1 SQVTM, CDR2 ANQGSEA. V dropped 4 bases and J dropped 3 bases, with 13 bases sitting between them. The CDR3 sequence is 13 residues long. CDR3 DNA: TGCAGCGTTGGGGAGCCGGACGGCTACGAGCAGTACTTC. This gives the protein CSVGEPDGYEQYF.

The CDR3 is CASSSTGTDTQYF. DNA of the CDR3: TGTGCCAGCAGTTCTACTGGCACAGATACGCAGTATTTT. This chain uses TRBV28 with TRBJ2-3; D is uncertain. Trimming cost V 4 bases and J 1 base, with 6 bases left between them. Germline CDR1 MDHEN, CDR2 SYDVKM. CDR3 length: 13 amino acids.